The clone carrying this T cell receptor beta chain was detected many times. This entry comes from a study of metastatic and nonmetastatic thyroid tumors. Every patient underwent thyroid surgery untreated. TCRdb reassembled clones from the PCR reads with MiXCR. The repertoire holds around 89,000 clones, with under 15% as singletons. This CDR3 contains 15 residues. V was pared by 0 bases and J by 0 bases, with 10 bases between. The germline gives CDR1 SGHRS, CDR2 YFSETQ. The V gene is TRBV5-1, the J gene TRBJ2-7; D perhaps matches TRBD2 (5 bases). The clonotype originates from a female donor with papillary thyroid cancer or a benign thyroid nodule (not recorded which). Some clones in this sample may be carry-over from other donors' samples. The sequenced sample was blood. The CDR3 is CASSLGREPSYEQYF. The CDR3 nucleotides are TGCGCCAGCAGCTTGGGCCGGGAACCCTCCTACGAGCAGTACTTC.